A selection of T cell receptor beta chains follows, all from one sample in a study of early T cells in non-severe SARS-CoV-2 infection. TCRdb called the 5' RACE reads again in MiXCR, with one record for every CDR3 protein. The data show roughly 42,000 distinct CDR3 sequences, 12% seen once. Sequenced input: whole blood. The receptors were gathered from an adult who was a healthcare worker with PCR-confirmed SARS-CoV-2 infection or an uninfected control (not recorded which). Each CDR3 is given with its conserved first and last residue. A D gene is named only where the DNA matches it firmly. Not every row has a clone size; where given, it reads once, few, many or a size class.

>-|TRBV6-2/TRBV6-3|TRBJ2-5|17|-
TGTGCCAGCAGACCCCCGGAGGGAGTTCCCTACCAAGAGACCCAGTACTTC
CASRPPEGVPYQETQYF
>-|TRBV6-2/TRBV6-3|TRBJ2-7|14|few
TGTGCCAGCAGTTACTCGGACAACTCCTACGAGCAGTACTTC
CASSYSDNSYEQYF
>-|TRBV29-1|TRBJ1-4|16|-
TGCAGCGTTGAAGATCTTCGGGACCGCGATAATGAAAAACTGTTTTTT
CSVEDLRDRDNEKLFF
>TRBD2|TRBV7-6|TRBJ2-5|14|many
TGTGCCAGCAGCTTAGGTGGGAGGGGAGAGACCCAGTACTTC
CASSLGGRGETQYF
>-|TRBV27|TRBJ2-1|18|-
TGTGCCAGCAGTTTATCCCCCCCGTTCGGCGGCTCTTTGTATGGGCAGTTCTTC
CASSLSPPFGGSLYGQFF
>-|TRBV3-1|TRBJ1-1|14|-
TGTGCCAGCAGCCAAAGGACAGCGAACACTGAAGCTTTCTTT
CASSQRTANTEAFF
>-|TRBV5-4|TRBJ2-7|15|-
TGTGCCAGCAGCTTGGAAATGGGACACGCCTACGAGCAGTACTTC
CASSLEMGHAYEQYF
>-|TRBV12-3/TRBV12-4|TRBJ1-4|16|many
TGTGCCAGCAGCCTCACAGGGTGGTCGAAAGATGAAAAACTGTTTTTT
CASSLTGWSKDEKLFF
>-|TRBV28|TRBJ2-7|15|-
TGTGCCAGCAGTTTATGGGTCACAGGGGGGGACGAGCAGTACTTC
CASSLWVTGGDEQYF
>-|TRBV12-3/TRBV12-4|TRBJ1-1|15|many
TGTGCCAGCAGCTGGGGGCCGGGGGAGGACACTGAAGCTTTCTTT
CASSWGPGEDTEAFF
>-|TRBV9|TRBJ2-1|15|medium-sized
TGTGCCAGCAGCGTAACGGGGGCAACCTACAATGAGCAGTTCTTC
CASSVTGATYNEQFF
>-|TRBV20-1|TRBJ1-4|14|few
TGCAGTGCCCCCCGGCCATCAACTAATGAAAAACTGTTTTTT
CSAPRPSTNEKLFF
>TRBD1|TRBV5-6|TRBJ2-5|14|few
TGTGCCAGCAGCTTCCCGGGACAGCAAGAGACCCAGTACTTC
CASSFPGQQETQYF
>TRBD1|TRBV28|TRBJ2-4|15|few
TGTGCCAGCAGTACCCGGACAGGGGGCCGGGACATTCAGTACTTC
CASSTRTGGRDIQYF
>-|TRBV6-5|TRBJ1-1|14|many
TGTGCCAGCAGTTACAGGCAGGGAATCACTGAAGCTTTCTTT
CASSYRQGITEAFF
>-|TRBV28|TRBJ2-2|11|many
TGTGCCAGCAGCCCGGCCGGGGAGCTGTTTTTT
CASSPAGELFF
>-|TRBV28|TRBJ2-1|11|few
TGTGCCAGCAGCGTAGTCTATGAGCAGTTCTTC
CASSVVYEQFF
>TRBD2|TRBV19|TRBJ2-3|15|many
TGTGCCAGTAGTAAATCAAGCGGGAGGACGGATACGCAGTATTTT
CASSKSSGRTDTQYF
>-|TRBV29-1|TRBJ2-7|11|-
TGCAGCGTTGAAGATCGGCGGGGGCAGTACTTC
CSVEDRRGQYF
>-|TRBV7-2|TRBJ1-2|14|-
TGTGCCAGCAGCTTAGTTGCGCAGGCCTATGGCTACACCTTC
CASSLVAQAYGYTF
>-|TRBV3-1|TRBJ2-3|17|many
TGTGCCAGCAGCCAACCCCCAGGAGGGGGGGCCACAGATACGCAGTATTTT
CASSQPPGGGATDTQYF
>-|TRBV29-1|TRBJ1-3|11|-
TGCAGCGTTGACGGTGGGCACACCATATATTTT
CSVDGGHTIYF
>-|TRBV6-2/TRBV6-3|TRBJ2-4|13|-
TGTGCCAGCAGCCGGTCGGCCCTGAACATTCAGTACTTC
CASSRSALNIQYF
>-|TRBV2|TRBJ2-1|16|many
TGTGCCAGCAAAGGTAGAGCCCCGTTACTATACAATGAGCAGTTCTTC
CASKGRAPLLYNEQFF
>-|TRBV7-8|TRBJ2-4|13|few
TGTGCCAGCAGCTTAGGGTTCCAAAACATTCAGTACTTC
CASSLGFQNIQYF
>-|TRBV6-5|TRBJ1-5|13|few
TGTGCCAGCAGTACTGGTAGCAATCAGCCCCAGCATTTT
CASSTGSNQPQHF
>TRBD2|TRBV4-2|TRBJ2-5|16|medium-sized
TGTGCCAGCAGCCAAGATCCGACTAGCGGGATTGAGACCCAGTACTTC
CASSQDPTSGIETQYF
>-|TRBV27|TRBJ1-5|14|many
TGTGCCAGCCGAGGGACTCATAGCAATCAGCCCCAGCATTTT
CASRGTHSNQPQHF
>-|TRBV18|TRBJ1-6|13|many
TGTGCCAGCTCTGGGCAGGAAAATTCACCCCTCCACTTT
CASSGQENSPLHF
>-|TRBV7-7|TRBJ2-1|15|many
TGTGCTAGCAGCTTAGGGAGTAGCTCCTACAATGAGCAGTTCTTC
CASSLGSSSYNEQFF
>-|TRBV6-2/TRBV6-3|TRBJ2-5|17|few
TGTGCCAGCAGGATAAAGAGTGTGGCCACGCCCCAAGAGACCCAGTACTTC
CASRIKSVATPQETQYF
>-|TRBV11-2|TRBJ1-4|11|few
TGTGCCAGCAGCATAGGGGAAAAACTGTTTTTT
CASSIGEKLFF
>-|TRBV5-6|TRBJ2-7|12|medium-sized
TGTGCCAGCAGCTTGAGAGCCTACGAGCAGTACTTC
CASSLRAYEQYF
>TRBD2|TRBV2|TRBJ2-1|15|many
TGTGCCAGCAGTGATTGGGGACTAGCGTCATATGAGCAGTTCTTC
CASSDWGLASYEQFF
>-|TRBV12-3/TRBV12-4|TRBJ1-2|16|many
TGTGCCAGCAGTTTAAGCGGGGGGGCAGGAGGCTATGGCTACACCTTC
CASSLSGGAGGYGYTF
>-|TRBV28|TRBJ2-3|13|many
TGTGCCAGCAGTTTTAACCGGGCAACAAAGAAGTATTTT
CASSFNRATKKYF
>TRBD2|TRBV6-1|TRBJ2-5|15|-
TGTGCCAGCAGACTCGGGACTAGCTGGGGCGAGACCCAGTACTTC
CASRLGTSWGETQYF
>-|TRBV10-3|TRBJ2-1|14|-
TGTGCCATCGGGGCCTCCAGCTCCTACAATGAGCAGTTCTTC
CAIGASSSYNEQFF
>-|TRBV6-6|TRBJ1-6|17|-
TGTGCCAGCAGTTACTCGATCCTCTCGGGGGAACATTCACCCCTCCACTTT
CASSYSILSGEHSPLHF
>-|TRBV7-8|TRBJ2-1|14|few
TGTGCCAGCAGCCCATTAGCGCGGCTTAATGAGCAGTTCTTC
CASSPLARLNEQFF
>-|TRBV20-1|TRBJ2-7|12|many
TGCAGTGCTAGAATGGACGACTACGAGCAGTACTTC
CSARMDDYEQYF
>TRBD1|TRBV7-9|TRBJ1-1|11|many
TGTGCCAGCAGCCAACAGGGGGATGCTTTCTTT
CASSQQGDAFF
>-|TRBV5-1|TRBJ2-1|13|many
TGCGCCAGCAGCCCGAGGGGGGTAAATGAGCAGTTCTTC
CASSPRGVNEQFF
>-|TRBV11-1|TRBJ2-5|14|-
TGTGCCAGCGGGTCTGGGCGGTACCAAGAGACCCAGTACTTC
CASGSGRYQETQYF
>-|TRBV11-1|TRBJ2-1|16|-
TGTGCCAGCAGCTTAGATTGGTGGTACCCCCTCAATGAGCAGTTCTTC
CASSLDWWYPLNEQFF
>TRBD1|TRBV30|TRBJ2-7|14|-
TGTGCCTGGGGGACAGACTACAAGACCTACGAGCAGTACTTC
CAWGTDYKTYEQYF
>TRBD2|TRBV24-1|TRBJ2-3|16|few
TGTGCCACCAGTGAACCGAGCGGGAAAAGCACAGATACGCAGTATTTT
CATSEPSGKSTDTQYF
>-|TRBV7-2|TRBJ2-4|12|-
TGTGCCAGCAGCTTATCGAAGAACATTCAGTACTTC
CASSLSKNIQYF
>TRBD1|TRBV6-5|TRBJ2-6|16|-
TGTGCCAGCAGTGACAGGGTCCCCTCTGGGGCCAACGTCCTGACTTTC
CASSDRVPSGANVLTF
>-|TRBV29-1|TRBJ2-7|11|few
TGCAGCGTTGCGCTAGCCTACGAGCAGTACTTC
CSVALAYEQYF
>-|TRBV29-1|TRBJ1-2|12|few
TGCAGCGTTGTAACGCCTAACTATGGCTACACCTTC
CSVVTPNYGYTF